This T cell receptor (beta chain) was recorded in a study of neurological immune-mediated disorders. Study-wide findings and caveats: Patients with HTLV-1-associated myelopathy had the highest level of TCR clonal expansion, whereas patients with multiple sclerosis had the lowest level, falling beneath the level found in healthy controls. None of the CDR3 amino acid sequences found in expanded clones was shared across subjects. This suggests that the TCR-beta repertoires were private in all groups.

This clonotype was found many times. Its antigen is still unknown. Template-switch 5'RACE cDNA synthesis added a 10-nucleotide unique molecular identifier. Sequencing runs each yielded over 170 million TCR-beta sequences from 15-18 subjects. Via MiXCR, TCRdb re-called the 5' RACE reads, giving one row per CDR3 protein. Of 11,000 to 15,000 distinct CDR3 sequences detected, more than 6% appear once; the ten largest clones hold about 24%. The V segment lost 4 bases and the J segment 3 bases; nucleotides outside the gene matches: 5. Germline V gives CDR1 WSHSY, CDR2 SAAADI. The CDR3 totals 17 residues. This clonotype was obtained from a woman in her forties in good health. This chain connects TRBV10-2 to TRBJ2-1; 14 bases match TRBD2. The sequencing sample was made of CD8+ T cells from blood. The CDR3 region is CASSGGTSGRNYNEQFF. In nucleotides, the CDR3 is TGCGCCAGCAGTGGGGGGACTAGCGGGAGAAACTACAATGAGCAGTTCTTC.